The sequence of this T cell receptor beta chain was determined in a study of blood T cell repertoires in COVID-19. Study-wide context: Both acute and convalescent COVID-19 samples were obtained from the United States, Italy and Spain.

The germline CDR1 and CDR2 sequences are LNHDA and SQIVND (reference sequence). The ends lost 0 bases at V and 6 bases at J; junction bases unmatched: 10. CDR3 length: 17 amino acids. Generated by immunoSEQ multiplex PCR, the TCRdb table keeps only in-frame clones and is missing some. The data hold 250,000 to 350,000 clones, with approximately 90% observed a single time. The chain joins TRBV19 to TRBJ1-5; the match to TRBD1 covers 8 bases. Sequencing input: PBMCs or T cells enriched from blood (not recorded which). The sequence came from an older woman in a cohort exposed to, infected with or recovered from COVID-19 (not recorded which). As DNA, the CDR3 is TGTGCCAGTAGTATAGATAGAGGACAGGGAGGTATTCAGCCCCAGCATTTT. Translation: CASSIDRGQGGIQPQHF. The whole variable domain, remainder taken from reference TRBV19 and TRBJ1-5, is DGGITQSPKYLFRKEGQNVTLSCEQNLNHDAMYWYRQDPGQGLRLIYYSQIVNDFQKGDIAEGYSVSREKKESFPLTVTSAQKNPTAFYLCASSIDRGQGGIQPQHFGDGTRLSIL.